This T cell receptor beta chain was sequenced for a study of blood T cell repertoires in COVID-19. Study context: Spain, Italy and the United States supplied samples that represented acute and convalescent COVID-19. T cells, B-cell-depleted T cells, or PBMCs provided the cDNA or gDNA that served as material.

In the source study's methods: The authors estimated nucleated cell counts from reference gene primer amplification. Profiling relied on immunoSEQ multiplex PCR, and the TCRdb table lists in-frame clones only, not all of them. From that table come the V and J calls and clone size; the DNA was used to work out D and trimming. The sample shows 79,000 or so clones, about 89% of them seen only once. V lost 0 bases, J lost 3 bases, and 10 bases stayed unmatched. The CDR3 length is 18 residues. Germline V CDR1 and CDR2: SGHAT, FQDESV (reference sequence). J is TRBJ2-3 and V is TRBV11-1; 9 bases are a match to TRBD1. The TCR was taken from a human donor in a cohort sampled during active COVID-19. Sequenced input: peripheral blood. The CDR3 reads CASSLAGPGQGRTDTQYF. CDR3 in DNA: TGTGCCAGCAGCTTAGCCGGCCCCGGACAGGGGAGGACAGATACGCAGTATTTT.